The 12 T cell receptor beta chains below all came from one sample that was sequenced in a study of human T cells and chemical hapten exposure. Noted time point: pre-sensitization, week 0. Treatment given: therapeutic diphenylcyclopropenone sensitization with weekly scalp DPC. MiXCR was run by TCRdb on the RACE reads, yielding one entry per CDR3 protein. The sample carries some 74,000 distinct CDR3 sequences, roughly 15% recorded once. The sample in question was whole blood, obtained in connection with sensitization to the hapten diphenylcyclopropenone (DPC). All receptors derive from a woman in her fifties or sixties with alopecia areata. Some clones in this sample may be carry-over from other donors' samples.

This clonotype was picked up a small number of times. The chain uses TRBV25-1 and TRBJ2-2; 8 positions match TRBD1. V was clipped by 6 bases and J by 3 bases; unmatched bases: 6. Germline-derived CDR1 and CDR2 are MGHDK and SYGVNS. The CDR3 extends over 15 amino acids. CDR3 coding DNA: TGTGCCAGCAGCCAGACAGGGGAATACACCGGGGAGCTGTTTTTT. Its protein product is CASSQTGEYTGELFF.

This clonotype has only a few counts. This chain links TRBV5-4 with TRBJ1-5; no definite D call. Germline assignment: CDR1 SGHNT and CDR2 YYREEE (reference sequence). This CDR3 is 15 amino acids long. The germline V and J ends were trimmed by 4 bases and 4 bases, with 15 bases remaining between them. The CDR3 spells CASSAVRASNQPQHF. CDR3 bases: TGTGCCAGCAGCGCAGTGCGGGCTAGTAATCAGCCCCAGCATTTT.

The chain links TRBV2 to TRBJ2-5, with 7 bases identical to TRBD2. Per the germline V gene, CDR1 is SNHLY and CDR2 is FYNNEI. This CDR3 contains 14 residues. With 7 bases clipped from V and 2 bases from J, the junction kept 7 bases outside the gene matches. This chain's CDR3 is CASTQLRGQETQYF. CDR3 in DNA: TGTGCCAGCACCCAGTTGCGGGGGCAAGAGACCCAGTACTTC.

The rearrangement uses TRBV28 and TRBJ1-6, with 9 bases aligning to TRBD1. Germline loops: CDR1 MDHEN, CDR2 SYDVKM. Trimming took 7 bases from V and 9 from J; bases not matched to a gene: 4. This CDR3 spans 13 amino acids. The CDR3 here is CASKTGGSSPLHF. DNA of the CDR3: TGTGCCAGCAAAACAGGGGGCTCTTCACCCCTCCACTTT.

This clonotype was detected ten times or more. This chain connects TRBV7-9 to TRBJ1-4; D unresolved. V was clipped by 5 bases and J by 7 bases, with 17 bases between them. Germline V CDR1 and CDR2: SEHNR, FQNEAQ (reference sequence). The CDR3 consists of 15 residues. DNA of the CDR3: TGTGCCAGCAGCCGCCAAAAGGGAGGAGGTGAAAAACTGTTTTTT. This translates into CASSRQKGGGEKLFF. The entire variable domain, with the rest obtained from reference TRBV7-9 and TRBJ1-4, is as follows: DTGVSQNPRHKITKRGQNVTFRCDPISEHNRLYWYRQTLGQGPEFLTYFQNEAQLEKSRLLSDRFSAERPKGSFSTLEIQRTEQGDSAMYLCASSRQKGGGEKLFFGSGTQLSVL.

This clonotype was picked up a small number of times. J is TRBJ2-5 and V is TRBV7-9; the D gene is possibly TRBD2 (6 bases). This CDR3 comprises 15 residues. V was clipped by 2 bases and J by 2 bases, with 12 bases between them. Germline CDR1 reads SEHNR; CDR2 reads FQNEAQ (reference sequence). CDR3 nucleotides: TGTGCCAGCAGCTTACCGGGGGTAGTACAAGAGACCCAGTACTTC. It codes for CASSLPGVVQETQYF.

This chain joins TRBV5-5 and TRBJ2-3, with 13 bases fitting TRBD2. Looked up from germline, CDR1 is SGHKS and CDR2 is YYEKEE (reference sequence). With V trimmed by 4 bases and J by 4 bases, 6 bases remained unmatched. The CDR3 sequence is 16 residues long. The DNA for the CDR3 is TGTGCCAGCAGCACGGGGACTAGCGGGACCGCAGATACGCAGTATTTT. Translating gives CASSTGTSGTADTQYF. The full variable domain, rest sourced from reference TRBV5-5 and TRBJ2-3, is DAGVTQSPTHLIKTRGQQVTLRCSPISGHKSVSWYQQVLGQGPQFIFQYYEKEERGRGNFPDRFSARQFPNYSSELNVNALLLGDSALYLCASSTGTSGTADTQYFGPGTRLTVL.

This chain uses TRBV15 with TRBJ2-3; D is ambiguous. The CDR3 spans 12 residues. Germline CDR1 is LNHNV and CDR2 is YYDKDF (reference sequence). V was shortened by 0 bases and J by 4 bases, with 2 bases between the two germline ends. The CDR3 DNA reads as TGTGCCACCAGCAGAGACGCAGATACGCAGTATTTT. This gives the protein CATSRDADTQYF.

This chain uses TRBV5-5 with TRBJ2-1, with 8 nucleotides matching TRBD2. The CDR3 runs 16 residues. CDR1 is SGHKS and CDR2 is YYEKEE in the germline V gene (reference sequence). V trimming: 1 base; J trimming: 1 base; junction bases outside the gene matches: 4. As DNA, the CDR3 is TGTGCCAGCAGCTTGATGGCTAGCGGGTCCTACAATGAGCAGTTCTTC. It yields the protein CASSLMASGSYNEQFF.

In this sample, this clonotype turned up a few times. V usage is TRBV7-2 and J usage is TRBJ2-1, with 10 bases aligning to TRBD1. The V gene end was trimmed by 6 bases and the J gene end by 4 bases; junction bases not matched to a gene: 18. Germline V gene sequence: CDR1 SGHTA, CDR2 FQGNSA. This CDR3 has 19 residues. CDR3 region: CASSTPETGGSGFYNEQFF. The CDR3 bases are TGTGCCAGCAGTACACCCGAGACAGGGGGCTCCGGTTTTTACAATGAGCAGTTCTTC.

This clonotype was detected only a few times. The genes are TRBV9 and TRBJ2-5; TRBD2 agrees at 10 bases. The CDR3 length is 17 residues. The V segment lost 0 bases and the J segment 4 bases; nucleotides outside the gene matches: 9. The germline V gene has CDR1 SGDLS and CDR2 YYNGEE. The CDR3 DNA is TGTGCCAGCAGCGTAGAGGCTAGCGGGAGATTTGGAGAGACCCAGTACTTC. Its protein is CASSVEASGRFGETQYF.

This clonotype was recorded at least ten times. The chain joins TRBV20-1 to TRBJ2-7, with D possibly being TRBD1 (6 bases). V lost 3 bases, J lost 3 bases, and 12 bases lay in between. CDR3 size: 13 residues. CDR1 and CDR2 from the germline V gene are DFQATT and SNEGSKA (reference sequence). CDR3 sequence (DNA): TGCAGTGCTAGTAGGGGGACCAACTACGAGCAGTACTTC. Protein sequence: CSASRGTNYEQYF.